A single sample is the source of the 20 T cell receptor beta chains below, sequenced in a study of cytomegalovirus exposure and HLA in healthy donors. It was with 60 Vbeta and 13 Jbeta primers that the PCR ran. The protocol was immunoSEQ multiplex PCR, while the TCRdb copy is restricted to in-frame clones and leaves out a portion. This table holds roughly 200,000 clones, around 89% found once. Sequencing was performed on PBMCs. Every receptor here comes from a woman younger than 30 in good health and CMV-seronegative.

This chain links TRBV4-3 with TRBJ2-6; unclear D gene. Trimming left V 4 bases short and J 4 bases short, with 11 bases between. This CDR3 spans 15 amino acids. CDR1 is LGHNA and CDR2 is YSLEER in the germline V gene. DNA for the CDR3: TGCGCCAGCAGCCCCGAGGCGTGGGGGGCCAACGTCCTGACTTTC. It codes for CASSPEAWGANVLTF.

In this sample, this clone turned up once. The rearrangement uses TRBV19 and TRBJ2-3; the D gene is possibly TRBD1 (5 bases). Trimming took 7 bases from V and 2 from J, leaving 19 bases between them. Germline lookup yields CDR1 LNHDA and CDR2 SQIVND (reference sequence). This CDR3 region has 16 residues. The CDR3 region is CASKSDPFGATDTQYF. In DNA form, the CDR3 reads TGTGCCAGTAAGTCGGACCCATTTGGGGCCACAGATACGCAGTATTTT.

J is TRBJ1-2 and V is TRBV7-6; a weak D match, TRBD1 (5 bases). The CDR3 is 13 amino acids. Germline V gene lookup returns CDR1 SGHVS and CDR2 FNYEAQ. V lost 5 bases and J 7 bases, leaving 14 bases between the germline ends. CDR3 sequence reads: CASSNRLAGGYTF. The CDR3 bases are TGTGCCAGCAGCAACAGGTTGGCAGGTGGCTACACCTTC. Looking up the rest from reference TRBV7-6 and TRBJ1-2 gives the full variable domain: GAGVSQSPRYKVTKRGQDVALRCDPISGHVSLYWYRQALGQGPEFLTYFNYEAQQDKSGLPNDRFSAERPEGSISTLTIQRTEQRDSAMYRCASSNRLAGGYTFGSGTRLTVV.

The CDR3 sequence is CASSLSDRGVREQYF. The CDR3 coding sequence is TGCGCCAGCAGCCTCTCGGACAGGGGGGTTCGCGAGCAGTACTTC. The gene calls are TRBV4-3 and TRBJ2-7; 10 bases align to TRBD1. The CDR3 contains 15 residues. Germline CDR1 is LGHNA and CDR2 is YSLEER. Trimming removed 4 bases from V and 6 bases from J; junction bases left unmatched: 9.

The chain employs TRBV5-1 and TRBJ1-1; D remains unclear. The germline V gene encodes CDR1 SGHRS and CDR2 YFSETQ. V was shortened by 0 bases and J by 1 base, with 10 bases between the two germline ends. The CDR3 covers 15 residues. CDR3: CASSLVGVGNTEAFF. DNA for the CDR3: TGCGCCAGCAGCTTGGTCGGGGTAGGGAACACTGAAGCTTTCTTT.

The chain couples TRBV29-1 to TRBJ2-7, with a possible D match to TRBD1 (5 bases). Germline loops: CDR1 SQVTM, CDR2 ANQGSEA. CDR3 size: 12 residues. Trimming removed 3 bases from V and 3 bases from J, with 9 bases in between. The CDR3 region has the DNA TGCAGCGTTGAGTATCAGGGCTACGAGCAGTACTTC. This translates into CSVEYQGYEQYF.

The V and J genes are TRBV7-9 and TRBJ1-1, with a possible D match to TRBD1 (6 bases). The germline V gene encodes CDR1 SEHNR and CDR2 FQNEAQ (reference sequence). V lost 5 bases and J lost 1, with 11 bases in between. This CDR3 has 14 amino acids. The CDR3 spells CASSQQGRNTEAFF. Here the CDR3 DNA reads TGTGCCAGCAGCCAACAGGGTCGGAACACTGAAGCTTTCTTT.

The rearrangement uses TRBV7-9 and TRBJ1-2, with 7 bases lining up with TRBD1. This CDR3 has 14 residues. CDR1 and CDR2 from the germline V gene are SEHNR and FQNEAQ (reference sequence). V trimming: 4 bases; J trimming: 5 bases; junction bases outside the gene matches: 7. CDR3 nucleotide sequence: TGTGCCAGCAGCTCCAGGGGGAGTCATTATGGCTACACCTTC. Encoded protein: CASSSRGSHYGYTF.

The chain joins TRBV6-6 to TRBJ2-3, with 9 bases aligning to TRBD2. Losses at the gene ends were 8 bases for V and 0 bases for J; bases not matched to a gene: 9. This CDR3 is built from 16 residues. CDR1 is MNHNY and CDR2 is SVGAGI in the germline V gene (reference sequence). Here the CDR3 DNA reads TGTGCCAGCGGTATAGCGGGGGAGACTAGCACAGATACGCAGTATTTT. Its translation: CASGIAGETSTDTQYF.

The chain has TRBV30 and TRBJ1-2; 7 positions agree with TRBD1. The CDR3 length is 13 residues. Looked up from germline, CDR1 is GTSNPN and CDR2 is SVGIG (reference sequence). V shed 4 bases and J 4 bases; nucleotides not matched to a gene: 6. The CDR3 coding sequence is TGTGCCTGGAACCGACAGGGCGGCTATGGCTACACCTTC. This translates into CAWNRQGGYGYTF.

The chain carries TRBV7-2 and TRBJ2-7; TRBD2 might be the D (5 bases). Germline V CDR1 and CDR2: SGHTA, FQGNSA. There are 14 residues in the CDR3. Trimming removed 5 bases at V and 2 bases at J, with 13 bases between. The CDR3 here is CASSTGGRPYEQYF. The CDR3 DNA sequence: TGTGCCAGCAGCACCGGCGGGCGGCCCTACGAGCAGTACTTC.

V usage is TRBV2 and J usage is TRBJ2-7; D is unresolved. The CDR3 sequence is 12 residues long. The germline CDR1 and CDR2 sequences are SNHLY and FYNNEI. Trimming took off 8 bases at V and 0 bases at J, with 8 bases between the two ends. The CDR3 DNA sequence: TGTGCCAGCTCTAGGAGCTCCTACGAGCAGTACTTC. Protein product: CASSRSSYEQYF.

V and J are TRBV7-9 and TRBJ1-1, with a tentative D call TRBD1 (6 bases). The CDR3 spans 16 residues. The V gene lost 3 bases and the J gene lost 1 base, with 15 bases spanning the gap. Per the germline V gene, CDR1 is SEHNR and CDR2 is FQNEAQ (reference sequence). CDR3 in amino acids: CASSLIMGQPNTEAFF. The CDR3 DNA reads TGTGCCAGCAGCTTGATCATGGGACAACCGAACACTGAAGCTTTCTTT. The whole variable domain, remainder taken from reference TRBV7-9 and TRBJ1-1, is DTGVSQNPRHKITKRGQNVTFRCDPISEHNRLYWYRQTLGQGPEFLTYFQNEAQLEKSRLLSDRFSAERPKGSFSTLEIQRTEQGDSAMYLCASSLIMGQPNTEAFFGQGTRLTVV.

The V gene is TRBV4-3, the J gene TRBJ1-3; 7 bases align to TRBD1. Germline trimming cut 1 base from V and 4 bases from J; bases unmatched to any gene: 7. Germline V gene data show CDR1 as LGHNA and CDR2 as YSLEER. The CDR3 has 16 amino acids. The CDR3 loop reads CASSQVEGARGNTIYF. The DNA for the CDR3 is TGCGCCAGCAGCCAAGTGGAGGGGGCAAGGGGAAACACCATATATTTT.

The V gene is TRBV7-2, the J gene TRBJ2-3, with TRBD1 as a possible D gene (5 bases). The V end was cut by 1 base, the J end by 11 bases, with 19 bases between. The germline V gene encodes CDR1 SGHTA and CDR2 FQGNSA. This CDR3 contains 15 residues. CDR3 coding DNA: TGTGCCAGCAGCTTAGGGACCACAGGACGACGTAAGCAGTATTTT. It translates to CASSLGTTGRRKQYF.

This chain uses TRBV4-1 with TRBJ1-2; 7 nucleotides line up with TRBD1. V was clipped by 3 bases and J by 5 bases; unmatched bases: 6. The CDR3 has 14 amino acids. Germline V lookup: CDR1 MGHRA, CDR2 YSYEKL. The CDR3: CASSQGQLGYGYTF. In nucleotides, the CDR3 is TGCGCCAGCAGCCAGGGACAGCTGGGGTATGGCTACACCTTC.

The chain employs TRBV5-4 and TRBJ1-2; D ambiguous. The ends were cut back, 5 bases at V and 3 bases at J, with 8 bases in the middle. This CDR3 has 12 residues. Germline loops: CDR1 SGHNT, CDR2 YYREEE (reference sequence). CDR3 residues: CASREDHYGYTF. The CDR3 region has the DNA TGTGCCAGCAGGGAGGACCACTATGGCTACACCTTC. Complete variable domain (other parts from reference TRBV5-4 and TRBJ1-2): ETGVTQSPTHLIKTRGQQVTLRCSSQSGHNTVSWYQQALGQGPQFIFQYYREEENGRGNFPPRFSGLQFPNYSSELNVNALELDDSALYLCASREDHYGYTFGSGTRLTVV.

This clone has only one observation. The chain links TRBV4-1 to TRBJ2-1; D ambiguous. Trimming removed 0 bases from V and 4 bases from J, with 7 bases in between. Germline lookup yields CDR1 MGHRA and CDR2 YSYEKL. CDR3 length: 14 residues. In DNA, the CDR3 is TGCGCCAGCAGCCAAGATCACACGTACAATGAGCAGTTCTTC. Protein: CASSQDHTYNEQFF.

The gene calls are TRBV7-9 and TRBJ1-1, with D maybe TRBD1 (5 bases). Germline V CDR1 and CDR2: SEHNR, FQNEAQ (reference sequence). V was clipped by 7 bases and J by 1 base, with 13 bases between them. This CDR3 is built from 14 residues. The CDR3 here is CASIVGGENTEAFF. DNA for the CDR3: TGTGCCAGCATAGTGGGGGGGGAGAACACTGAAGCTTTCTTT.

The chain carries TRBV7-3 and TRBJ2-1; D is ambiguous. Germline lookup yields CDR1 SGHTA and CDR2 FQGTGA. Trimming took off 1 base at V and 3 bases at J, with 7 bases between the two ends. CDR3 length: 14 amino acids. CDR3: CASSLRSSYNEQFF. CDR3 nucleotide sequence: TGTGCCAGCAGCTTAAGGTCCAGCTACAATGAGCAGTTCTTC.